One sample yielded the 27 T cell receptor beta chains listed below, sequenced in a study of blood T cells in healthy people across ages. Next came a second PCR, run for about 7 to 12 cycles, which used a sample-barcoded 5' primer along with a J-beta primer mix. TCRdb processed the 5' RACE reads anew with MiXCR; each CDR3 protein has one entry. The sample has 550,000 to 750,000 distinct CDR3 sequences; 21% are singletons. Sequencing input: blood. Receptor source: a man between 65 and 85 years old in good health.

This CDR3 reads CASSSRQGANEQYF. The CDR3 nucleotides read TGTGCCAGCAGTTCGCGACAGGGGGCAAACGAGCAGTACTTC. The chain joins TRBV12-3 or TRBV12-4 to TRBJ2-5, with 10 bases aligning to TRBD1. The closer fit of TRBJ2-7 to the DNA end suggests the J call may be wrong. The CDR3 covers 14 residues.

The CDR3 spells CASKGSLYGYTF. In DNA form, the CDR3 reads TGTGCCAGCAAGGGCAGCCTCTATGGCTACACCTTC. This rearrangement joins TRBV6-5 to TRBJ1-2; D uncertain. Germline CDR1 is MNHEY and CDR2 is SVGAGI. CDR3 length equals 12 residues. V lost 7 bases to trimming and J lost 4 bases, with 10 bases between them.

This clonotype was detected ten times or more. The chain uses TRBV5-4 and TRBJ2-5; D is unclear. The germline V gene has CDR1 SGHNT and CDR2 YYREEE (reference sequence). Trimming cost V 4 bases and J 0 bases, with 10 bases left between them. The CDR3 runs to 14 residues. CDR3 loop: CASSRGENQETQYF. In nucleotides, the CDR3 is TGTGCCAGCAGCCGCGGCGAGAACCAAGAGACCCAGTACTTC.

Turning to this clonotype: The junction differs from germline at one of its ends, possibly a read error. The rearrangement links TRBV20-1 to TRBJ2-5, with 11 positions matching TRBD2. Germline values: CDR1 DFQATT, CDR2 SNEGSKA (reference sequence). The CDR3 totals 14 residues. CDR3 sequence: CSTRLAGTQETQYF. The CDR3 nucleotides read TGCAGTACTAGACTAGCGGGAACACAAGAGACCCAGTACTTC.

This rearrangement joins TRBV12-3 or TRBV12-4 to TRBJ2-7; 8 bases fit TRBD2. J gave up 2 bases and V 8 bases, and 11 bases lay outside the gene matches. CDR3 length equals 15 residues. The DNA for the CDR3 is TGTGCCAGCTGCTTCAGCGGGAGAAGTACCTACGAGCAGTACTTC. Amino acids: CASCFSGRSTYEQYF.

Only a few counts were recorded for this clonotype. This chain links TRBV20-1 with TRBJ2-7, with TRBD2 matching 8 bases. From germline, CDR1 is DFQATT and CDR2 SNEGSKA (reference sequence). CDR3 size: 16 residues. The trim removed 0 bases at V and 0 bases at J, leaving 7 bases unmatched. CDR3 protein: CSARDPERESSYEQYF. CDR3 DNA: TGCAGTGCTAGAGATCCTGAGCGGGAGAGCTCCTACGAGCAGTACTTC.

This chain connects TRBV3-1 to TRBJ1-2; D is undetermined. The V end was cut by 4 bases, the J end by 2 bases, with 14 bases between. There are 15 residues in the CDR3. Germline CDR1 is LGHDT and CDR2 is YNNKEL (reference sequence). In nucleotides, the CDR3 is TGTGCCAGCAGCCCCGGGCCAGGACTCAACTATGGCTACACCTTC. Translation gives CASSPGPGLNYGYTF.

V usage is TRBV5-1 and J usage is TRBJ1-5, with unresolved D. The CDR3 is 15 amino acids. The V and J ends lost 1 base and 0 bases respectively, with 8 bases between them. CDR1 is SGHRS and CDR2 is YFSETQ in the germline V gene. The CDR3 nucleotides read TGCGCCAGCAGCTTGACGGGATCTAGCAATCAGCCCCAGCATTTT. Translating it yields CASSLTGSSNQPQHF.

This clonotype has more than one count but fewer than ten. The rearrangement joins TRBV12-3 or TRBV12-4 to TRBJ2-7; 11 nucleotides match TRBD1. Germline trimming cut 2 bases from V and 0 bases from J; bases unmatched to any gene: 3. The CDR3 consists of 16 residues. The CDR3 region is CASSLFGTGGSYEQYF. The CDR3 DNA is TGTGCCAGCAGTTTATTTGGGACAGGGGGCTCCTACGAGCAGTACTTC.

In this sample, this clonotype turned up many times. The chain employs TRBV6-1 and TRBJ1-3, with a weak D call TRBD1 (5 bases). Germline CDR1 MNHNS, CDR2 SASEGT. V gave up 6 bases and J gave up 3 bases, with 9 bases separating them. CDR3 length equals 13 residues. DNA of the CDR3: TGTGCCAGCAGCGACAGCCATGGAAACACCATATATTTT. Protein sequence: CASSDSHGNTIYF.

This rearrangement joins TRBV24-1 to TRBJ2-3; 9 nucleotides match TRBD2. The CDR3 contains 15 residues. CDR1 is KGHDR and CDR2 is SFDVKD in the germline V gene. The trim removed 3 bases at V and 5 bases at J, leaving 5 bases unmatched. The CDR3 spells CATSDPAGGIDTQYF. DNA for the CDR3: TGTGCCACCAGTGATCCAGCGGGAGGAATAGATACGCAGTATTTT.

The CDR3 spells CAIRATNTEAFF. CDR3 nucleotide sequence: TGTGCCATTAGGGCCACGAACACTGAAGCTTTCTTT. The chain uses TRBV10-3 and TRBJ1-1; unclear D gene. CDR3 length: 12 amino acids. V was clipped by 9 bases and J by 1 base, with 9 bases between them. CDR1 is ENHRY, CDR2 SYGVKD, per germline.

This clonotype was counted only a few times. The genes are TRBV5-1 and TRBJ2-3; no firm D call. The CDR3 has 14 amino acids. V lost 4 bases and J 5 bases, leaving 14 bases between the germline ends. Germline assignment: CDR1 SGHRS and CDR2 YFSETQ. CDR3: CASSRAEKGDTQYF. The CDR3 bases are TGCGCCAGCAGCCGGGCGGAAAAAGGAGATACGCAGTATTTT.

This clonotype was counted only a few times. CDR3 region: CASSRPRTREGTQYF. CDR3 nucleotides: TGTGCCAGCAGCCGTCCGCGGACCCGGGAAGGGACCCAGTACTTC. The chain carries TRBV5-6 and TRBJ2-5; D is perhaps TRBD2 (5 bases). V was cut by 4 bases and J by 7 bases, with 20 bases left in between. This CDR3 contains 15 residues. CDR1 and CDR2 (germline): SGHDT, YYEEEE.

This clonotype turned up a few times. This chain's CDR3 is CASGLSGTSLGNEQFF. DNA for the CDR3: TGTGCTAGTGGTTTGTCAGGGACTAGTCTGGGCAATGAGCAGTTCTTC. The gene calls are TRBV12-5 and TRBJ2-1; 8 bases fit TRBD2. With 2 bases clipped from V and 6 bases from J, the junction kept 9 bases outside the gene matches. This CDR3 region has 16 residues. Germline CDR1 reads LGHNT; CDR2 reads FRNRAP.

This rearrangement joins TRBV7-2 to TRBJ2-5; 10 bases line up with TRBD1. The DNA end is more similar to TRBJ2-7, so the J call may be wrong. CDR1 and CDR2 from the germline V gene are SGHTA and FQGNSA. The CDR3 extends over 14 amino acids. The CDR3 coding sequence is TGTGCCAGCACGCCAGGGACAGGGGACTACGAGCAGTACTTC. Its translation: CASTPGTGDYEQYF.

This clonotype was detected only a few times. The gene calls are TRBV27 and TRBJ2-3; TRBD1 might be the D (5 bases). Germline CDR1 is MNHEY and CDR2 is SMNVEV (reference sequence). This CDR3 region has 14 residues. The germline V and J ends were trimmed by 7 bases and 2 bases, with 13 bases remaining between them. The CDR3 coding sequence is TGTGCCAGCACCTTCGACAGATCCACAGATACGCAGTATTTT. Translation: CASTFDRSTDTQYF.

This clonotype was recorded many times. The rearrangement uses TRBV28 and TRBJ2-5; D uncertain. The V gene's germline CDR1 is MDHEN and CDR2 SYDVKM. CDR3 length: 13 amino acids. The V and J ends lost 5 bases and 5 bases respectively, with 12 bases between them. CDR3 residues: CASSPFAGETQYF. The CDR3 DNA is TGTGCCAGCAGTCCGTTTGCCGGGGAGACCCAGTACTTC. Variable domain in full (rest from reference TRBV28 and TRBJ2-5): DVKVTQSSRYLVKRTGEKVFLECVQDMDHENMFWYRQDPGLGLRLIYFSYDVKMKEKGDIPEGYSVSREKKERFSLILESASTNQTSMYLCASSPFAGETQYFGPGTRLLVL.

About this clonotype: At one of its ends the junction is not consistent with the germline gene, which may arise from a read error. The J gene is TRBJ2-5, the V gene TRBV7-9; TRBD1 might be the D (6 bases). Germline CDR1 is SEHNR and CDR2 is FQNEAQ (reference sequence). CDR3 length equals 16 residues. The CDR3 loop reads CASSLAGTRIQETQYF. The CDR3 region has the DNA TGTGCCAGCAGCCTAGCCGGGACAAGAATCCAAGAGACCCAGTACTTC.

J is TRBJ2-2 and V is TRBV10-3, with a tentative D call TRBD2 (5 bases). CDR1 and CDR2 (germline): ENHRY, SYGVKD. This CDR3 spans 16 amino acids. V was clipped by 2 bases and J by 4 bases, with 14 bases between them. The DNA for the CDR3 is TGTGCCATCAGTGAGGGACTCGCCCGGGGCACCGGGGAGCTGTTTTTT. Its protein is CAISEGLARGTGELFF.

This clonotype was seen only a few times. The chain has TRBV5-1 and TRBJ2-2, with D hard to call. Germline values: CDR1 SGHRS, CDR2 YFSETQ. V dropped 7 bases and J dropped 7 bases, with 17 bases sitting between them. This CDR3 region has 14 residues. CDR3 sequence (DNA): TGCGCCAGCGGCTGGCGACAAGCAGACGGGGAGCTGTTTTTT. Its protein is CASGWRQADGELFF.

This clonotype was found a few times. For the CDR3, the DNA is TGTGCCAGCAGCTCTGGTATTGGTACAGATACGCAGTATTTT. This gives the protein CASSSGIGTDTQYF. The rearrangement uses TRBV5-4 and TRBJ2-3, with D hard to call. Looked up from germline, CDR1 is SGHNT and CDR2 is YYREEE (reference sequence). The CDR3 loop spans 14 amino acids. Trimming removed 3 bases at V and 3 bases at J, with 11 bases between.

The rearrangement uses TRBV6-5 and TRBJ1-1; TRBD1 agrees at 12 bases. V gave up 7 bases and J gave up 1 base; unmatched junction bases: 10. CDR3 length: 17 residues. Germline loops: CDR1 MNHEY, CDR2 SVGAGI. CDR3 in DNA: TGTGCCAGCACCACCGGGACAGGGGGCAGAGGGAACACTGAAGCTTTCTTT. This translates into CASTTGTGGRGNTEAFF.

This clonotype was counted only a few times. This chain uses TRBV7-8 with TRBJ2-7; weak D call: TRBD1 (5 bases). The V gene's germline CDR1 is SGHVS and CDR2 FQNEAQ. The CDR3 is 14 residues long. V shed 2 bases and J shed 0 bases, with 8 bases lying between them. The CDR3 sequence: CASSLTRDSYEQYF. As DNA, the CDR3 is TGTGCCAGCAGCTTAACCAGGGACTCCTACGAGCAGTACTTC. The variable domain in full, completed from reference TRBV7-8 and TRBJ2-7, reads GAGVSQSPRYKVAKRGQDVALRCDPISGHVSLFWYQQALGQGPEFLTYFQNEAQLDKSGLPSDRFFAERPEGSVSTLKIQRTQQEDSAVYLCASSLTRDSYEQYFGPGTRLTVT.

The chain has TRBV4-3 and TRBJ2-7; possible D gene TRBD1, 5 bases. V gave up 4 bases and J gave up 5 bases, with 21 bases separating them. This CDR3 has 16 residues. Germline V gene sequence: CDR1 LGHNA, CDR2 YSLEER. CDR3 protein: CASSRSIDSSVNEQYF. The CDR3 coding sequence is TGCGCCAGCAGCCGATCAATCGACAGCAGTGTAAACGAGCAGTACTTC.

V is TRBV5-4 and J is TRBJ1-1; D unclear. The V gene's germline CDR1 is SGHNT and CDR2 YYREEE (reference sequence). The CDR3 consists of 13 residues. The V and J ends lost 2 bases and 1 base respectively, with 6 bases between them. CDR3 loop: CASSLSWNTEAFF. CDR3 DNA sequence: TGTGCCAGCAGCTTATCTTGGAACACTGAAGCTTTCTTT.

The gene calls are TRBV5-1 and TRBJ1-6; D perhaps matches TRBD1 (6 bases). The germline gives CDR1 SGHRS, CDR2 YFSETQ. This CDR3 spans 15 amino acids. V was pared by 0 bases and J by 5 bases, with 9 bases between. The DNA of the CDR3 is TGCGCCAGCAGCTTGGAAGGGGGAAATAATTCACCCCTCCACTTT. This codes for CASSLEGGNNSPLHF.